Shown below are 23 T cell receptor beta chains from a single sample sequenced in a study of blood T cell repertoires in COVID-19. The method was immunoSEQ multiplex PCR; TCRdb's version includes in-frame clones alone and lacks a portion of them. The sample lists fewer than 45,000 clones; roughly 84% were seen once. The sequenced material came from peripheral blood. The receptor set was obtained from an elderly woman with acute or convalescent COVID-19.

The V and J genes are TRBV27 and TRBJ1-1; D remains unclear. With 2 bases removed from V and 0 bases from J, the gap between germline ends came to 7 bases. CDR1 is MNHEY and CDR2 is SMNVEV in the germline V gene (reference sequence). The CDR3 loop spans 14 amino acids. CDR3 protein: CASSLEGMNTEAFF. CDR3 bases: TGTGCCAGCAGTTTAGAGGGTATGAACACTGAAGCTTTCTTT.

The chain has TRBV3-1 (or the pseudogene TRBV3-2) and TRBJ2-1; 8 bases are a match to TRBD2. The V segment lost 1 base and the J segment 10 bases; nucleotides outside the gene matches: 3. Germline CDR1 LGHDT, CDR2 YNNKEL (reference sequence). The CDR3 spans 13 residues. The CDR3: CASSQVLAGEQFF. The CDR3 DNA reads TGTGCCAGCAGCCAAGTTCTAGCGGGCGAGCAGTTCTTC.

The chain recombines TRBV6-5 with TRBJ2-3; D perhaps matches TRBD2 (5 bases). Trimming left V 6 bases short and J 2 bases short, with 12 bases between. This CDR3 contains 14 residues. Germline V gives CDR1 MNHEY, CDR2 SVGAGI. The CDR3 coding sequence is TGTGCCAGCAGCCCCGGACTGCTCACAGATACGCAGTATTTT. Encoded protein: CASSPGLLTDTQYF.

The chain joins TRBV3-1 (or the pseudogene TRBV3-2) to TRBJ2-1, with 10 nucleotides matching TRBD2. V trimming: 2 bases; J trimming: 5 bases; junction bases outside the gene matches: 6. CDR1 and CDR2 (germline): LGHDT, YNNKEL (reference sequence). This CDR3 contains 16 residues. The CDR3 is CASSQLPTSGHNEQFF. The CDR3 DNA sequence: TGTGCCAGCAGCCAATTGCCGACTAGCGGGCACAATGAGCAGTTCTTC.

The chain recombines TRBV30 with TRBJ2-3; tentative D call: TRBD1 (6 bases). The CDR3 is made up of 16 amino acids. Germline V gene data show CDR1 as GTSNPN and CDR2 as SVGIG (reference sequence). Trimming removed 1 base from V and 3 bases from J, with 17 bases in between. The CDR3 region has the DNA TGTGCCTGGAGTGCTGTTAACAGGGTGGGAACAGATACGCAGTATTTT. Protein: CAWSAVNRVGTDTQYF.

This rearrangement joins TRBV6-5 to TRBJ2-7, with 10 bases fitting TRBD1. In germline, CDR1 is MNHEY, CDR2 SVGAGI. The V segment lost 6 bases and the J segment 4 bases; nucleotides outside the gene matches: 6. The CDR3 has 14 residues. The CDR3 sequence is CASSTPDRGYEQYF. As DNA, the CDR3 is TGTGCCAGCAGCACCCCGGACAGGGGGTACGAGCAGTACTTC.

The table lists this clone with a few counts. V is TRBV19 and J is TRBJ1-2; D gene unclear. V was trimmed by 0 bases and J by 13 bases, leaving 12 bases between them. Germline CDR1 reads LNHDA; CDR2 reads SQIVND (reference sequence). The CDR3 is made up of 12 amino acids. The DNA for the CDR3 is TGTGCCAGTAGTATAGATTACGGGGAGCGCACCTTC. Encoded protein: CASSIDYGERTF.

The V and J genes are TRBV12-3 or TRBV12-4 and TRBJ2-7, with a possible D match to TRBD1 (5 bases). V lost 1 base to trimming and J lost 2 bases, with 6 bases between them. The CDR3 covers 13 residues. The CDR3 protein is CASSLVGAYEQYF. The CDR3 nucleotides read TGTGCCAGCAGTTTAGTAGGGGCCTACGAGCAGTACTTC.

The J gene is TRBJ1-5, the V gene TRBV24-1; possible D gene TRBD1, 5 bases. Germline V gene data show CDR1 as KGHDR and CDR2 as SFDVKD. Trimming stripped 4 bases from V and 0 bases from J, with 12 bases between. The CDR3 consists of 16 residues. The CDR3 loop is CATSDPSQDSNQPQHF. The DNA for the CDR3 is TGTGCCACCAGTGACCCTTCACAGGATAGCAATCAGCCCCAGCATTTT.

The chain recombines TRBV2 with TRBJ1-1; D possibly corresponds to TRBD1 (5 bases). Germline CDR1 and CDR2: SNHLY and FYNNEI. V was trimmed by 6 bases and J by 3 bases, leaving 8 bases between them. The CDR3 consists of 12 residues. The DNA for the CDR3 is TGTGCCAGCAGCGGGGGGTACACTGAAGCTTTCTTT. Amino acid sequence: CASSGGYTEAFF.

The chain uses TRBV19 and TRBJ2-7, with 8 bases fitting TRBD2. This CDR3 spans 14 amino acids. Germline V gives CDR1 LNHDA, CDR2 SQIVND (reference sequence). The V gene end was trimmed by 5 bases and the J gene end by 2 bases; junction bases not matched to a gene: 5. CDR3 sequence reads: CASSVGGAAYEQYF. The CDR3 DNA sequence: TGTGCCAGTAGTGTCGGGGGGGCCGCCTACGAGCAGTACTTC.

V and J are TRBV3-1 (or the pseudogene TRBV3-2) and TRBJ1-4; D is perhaps TRBD1 (5 bases). In germline, CDR1 is LGHDT, CDR2 YNNKEL (reference sequence). V gave up 0 bases and J gave up 2 bases, with 13 bases separating them. The CDR3 sequence is 17 residues long. The CDR3: CASSQDRGGATNEKLFF. DNA of the CDR3: TGTGCCAGCAGCCAAGATAGGGGCGGGGCTACTAATGAAAAACTGTTTTTT.

The V gene is TRBV28, the J gene TRBJ2-7; 8 bases fit TRBD1. Trimming took 10 bases from V and 1 from J; bases not matched to a gene: 21. The germline V gene encodes CDR1 MDHEN and CDR2 SYDVKM. The CDR3 is 18 residues long. The CDR3 spells CATSGQGSLVFQSYEQYF. DNA of the CDR3: TGTGCCACCTCAGGACAGGGAAGTTTAGTGTTCCAATCCTACGAGCAGTACTTC.

The chain combines TRBV7-9 with TRBJ2-7; 9 nucleotides match TRBD1. Germline V lookup: CDR1 SEHNR, CDR2 FQNEAQ (reference sequence). The CDR3 runs 16 residues. V lost 5 bases and J lost 1; bases outside the gene matches: 9. The chain's CDR3 is CASSPTPGQGSYEQYF. For the CDR3, the DNA is TGTGCCAGCAGCCCAACACCGGGACAGGGTTCCTACGAGCAGTACTTC.

The CDR3 reads CASSGSGSGETQYF. The DNA for the CDR3 is TGCGCCAGCAGCGGTAGCGGGAGCGGAGAGACCCAGTACTTC. The rearrangement joins TRBV5-1 to TRBJ2-5; the match to TRBD2 covers 9 bases. The length of the CDR3 is 14 residues. The germline CDR1 and CDR2 sequences are SGHRS and YFSETQ. J gave up 4 bases and V 4 bases, and 5 bases lay outside the gene matches.

This chain links TRBV5-1 with TRBJ1-6; tentatively, D is TRBD1 (6 bases). There are 17 residues in the CDR3. Germline V gene lookup returns CDR1 SGHRS and CDR2 YFSETQ. The ends were cut back, 5 bases at V and 1 base at J, with 16 bases in the middle. DNA of the CDR3: TGCGCCAGCAGGCTTACGGATCAGGGGTCCTATAATTCACCCCTCCACTTT. This translates into CASRLTDQGSYNSPLHF.

The chain is built from TRBV14 and TRBJ1-3, with no clear D. The CDR3 spans 14 residues. V was clipped by 4 bases and J by 2 bases, with 9 bases between them. Looked up from germline, CDR1 is SGHDN and CDR2 is FVKESK. The CDR3 here is CASSPQATGNTIYF. CDR3 DNA: TGTGCCAGCAGCCCTCAGGCTACTGGAAACACCATATATTTT.

This chain's CDR3 is CASSLELAGGPYEQFF. In nucleotides, the CDR3 is TGTGCCAGCAGCTTAGAACTAGCGGGAGGGCCCTATGAGCAGTTCTTC. The chain has TRBV11-2 and TRBJ2-1; 13 nucleotides match TRBD2. This CDR3 is built from 16 residues. Germline CDR1 SGHAT, CDR2 FQNNGV. V shed 0 bases, J shed 8 bases, and the junction held 4 bases outside the gene matches.

The sample holds one count of this clone. CDR3 residues: CASSPTSTSADTQYF. CDR3 nucleotides: TGTGCCAGCAGCCCAACGTCAACTAGCGCAGATACGCAGTATTTT. This chain uses TRBV7-2 with TRBJ2-3; 7 bases are shared with TRBD2. The CDR3 consists of 15 residues. V lost 5 bases, J lost 4 bases, and 9 bases stayed unmatched. Germline loops: CDR1 SGHTA, CDR2 FQGNSA.

The genes are TRBV5-8 and TRBJ2-1; TRBD2 agrees at 9 bases. Germline V gene sequence: CDR1 SGHTS, CDR2 YDEGEE. Trimming removed 4 bases from V and 4 bases from J; junction bases left unmatched: 18. This CDR3 region has 19 residues. CDR3 sequence: CASSPGLAMGMQRYNEQFF. The CDR3 DNA reads as TGTGCCAGCAGCCCGGGACTAGCAATGGGTATGCAACGGTACAATGAGCAGTTCTTC. The whole variable domain, remainder taken from reference TRBV5-8 and TRBJ2-1, is EAGVTQSPTHLIKTRGQQATLRCSPISGHTSVYWYQQALGLGLQFLLWYDEGEERNRGNFPPRFSGRQFPNYSSELNVNALELEDSALYLCASSPGLAMGMQRYNEQFFGPGTRLTVL.

This rearrangement joins TRBV6-5 to TRBJ2-3, with 8 bases lining up with TRBD2. With V trimmed by 4 bases and J by 2 bases, 5 bases remained unmatched. Germline V gene data show CDR1 as MNHEY and CDR2 as SVGAGI. This CDR3 region has 15 residues. The CDR3 spells CASSSARGATDTQYF. DNA for the CDR3: TGTGCCAGCAGTTCCGCGCGGGGGGCCACAGATACGCAGTATTTT.

The chain combines TRBV29-1 with TRBJ1-1; a weak D match, TRBD1 (6 bases). CDR1 is SQVTM and CDR2 is ANQGSEA in the germline V gene. Trimming took 7 bases from V and 1 from J, leaving 10 bases between them. The CDR3 sequence is 12 residues long. The CDR3 is CSALTGNTEAFF. For the CDR3, the DNA is TGCAGCGCGCTGACAGGGAACACTGAAGCTTTCTTT. Full variable domain (outside the CDR3, taken from reference TRBV29-1 and TRBJ1-1): SAVISQKPSRDICQRGTSLTIQCQVDSQVTMMFWYRQQPGQSLTLIATANQGSEATYESGFVIDKFPISRPNLTFSTLTVSNMSPEDSSIYLCSALTGNTEAFFGQGTRLTVV.

The V gene is TRBV28, the J gene TRBJ2-1; 8 bases fit TRBD2. J was trimmed by 5 bases and V by 5 bases; bases with no gene match: 11. CDR1 and CDR2 (germline): MDHEN, SYDVKM. The CDR3 has 16 amino acids. The CDR3 sequence: CASSPFSGSYHNEQFF. In nucleotides, the CDR3 is TGTGCCAGCAGTCCATTCAGCGGGAGTTACCACAATGAGCAGTTCTTC.